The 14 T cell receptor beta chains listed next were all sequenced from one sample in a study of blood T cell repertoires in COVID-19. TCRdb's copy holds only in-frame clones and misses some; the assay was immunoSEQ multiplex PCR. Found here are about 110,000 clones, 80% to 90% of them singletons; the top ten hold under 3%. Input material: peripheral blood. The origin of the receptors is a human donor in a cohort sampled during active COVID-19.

The chain's CDR3 is CASSQDLRAGYTF. The CDR3 DNA is TGTGCCAGCAGCCAAGATCTGAGGGCTGGCTACACCTTC. This chain uses TRBV14 with TRBJ1-2; D is unclear. The V end lost 0 bases, the J end lost 7 bases, and 9 bases lay between the germline ends. The CDR3 has 13 residues. The germline V gene has CDR1 SGHDN and CDR2 FVKESK.

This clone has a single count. This CDR3 is CASTYGVDTGELFF. The DNA of the CDR3 is TGTGCCAGCACTTACGGGGTCGACACCGGGGAGCTGTTTTTT. The genes are TRBV9 and TRBJ2-2; a possible D gene is TRBD2 (5 bases). V lost 6 bases to trimming and J lost 3 bases, with 12 bases between them. Looked up from germline, CDR1 is SGDLS and CDR2 is YYNGEE. The CDR3 sequence is 14 residues long.

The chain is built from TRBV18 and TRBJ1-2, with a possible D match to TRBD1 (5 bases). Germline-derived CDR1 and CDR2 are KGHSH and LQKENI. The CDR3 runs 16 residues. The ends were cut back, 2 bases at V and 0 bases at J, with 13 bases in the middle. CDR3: CASSPTSGGTNYGYTF. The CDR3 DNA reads TGTGCCAGCTCACCAACATCCGGGGGAACTAACTATGGCTACACCTTC.

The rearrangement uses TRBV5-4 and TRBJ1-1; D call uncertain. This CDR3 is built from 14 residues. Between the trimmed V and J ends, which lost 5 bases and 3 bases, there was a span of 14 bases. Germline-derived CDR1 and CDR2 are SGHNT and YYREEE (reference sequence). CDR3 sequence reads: CASSRTDWDTEAFF. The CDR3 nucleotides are TGTGCCAGCAGTAGGACGGACTGGGACACTGAAGCTTTCTTT.

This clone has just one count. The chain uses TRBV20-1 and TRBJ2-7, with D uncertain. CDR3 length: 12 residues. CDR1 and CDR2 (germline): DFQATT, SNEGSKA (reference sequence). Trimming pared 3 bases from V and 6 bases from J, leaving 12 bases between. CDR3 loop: CSASNEDFEQYF. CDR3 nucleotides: TGCAGTGCTAGTAACGAGGATTTCGAGCAGTACTTC.

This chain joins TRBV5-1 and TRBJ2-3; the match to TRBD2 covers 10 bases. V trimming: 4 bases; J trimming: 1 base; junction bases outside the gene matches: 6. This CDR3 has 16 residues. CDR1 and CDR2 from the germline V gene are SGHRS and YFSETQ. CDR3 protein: CASSRDLAGGTDTQYF. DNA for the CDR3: TGCGCCAGCAGCCGCGATCTAGCGGGGGGCACAGATACGCAGTATTTT.

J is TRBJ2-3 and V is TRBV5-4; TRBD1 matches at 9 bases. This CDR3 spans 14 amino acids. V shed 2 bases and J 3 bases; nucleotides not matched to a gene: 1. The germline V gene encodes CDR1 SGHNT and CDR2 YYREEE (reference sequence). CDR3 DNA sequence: TGTGCCAGCAGCTTACAGGGGGCGACAGATACGCAGTATTTT. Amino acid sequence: CASSLQGATDTQYF.

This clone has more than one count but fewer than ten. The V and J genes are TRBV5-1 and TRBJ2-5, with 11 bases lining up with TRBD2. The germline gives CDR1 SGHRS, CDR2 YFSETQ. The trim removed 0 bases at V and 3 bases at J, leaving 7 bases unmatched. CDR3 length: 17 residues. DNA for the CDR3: TGCGCCAGCAGCTTGGGTCTAGCGGGGGGCAGCGAAGAGACCCAGTACTTC. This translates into CASSLGLAGGSEETQYF.

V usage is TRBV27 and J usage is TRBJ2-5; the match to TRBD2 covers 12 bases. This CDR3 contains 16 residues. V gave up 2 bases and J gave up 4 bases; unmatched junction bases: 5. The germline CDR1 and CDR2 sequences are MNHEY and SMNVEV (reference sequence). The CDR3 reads CASSLGLAGGPETQYF. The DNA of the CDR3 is TGTGCCAGCAGTTTAGGGCTAGCGGGGGGGCCAGAGACCCAGTACTTC.

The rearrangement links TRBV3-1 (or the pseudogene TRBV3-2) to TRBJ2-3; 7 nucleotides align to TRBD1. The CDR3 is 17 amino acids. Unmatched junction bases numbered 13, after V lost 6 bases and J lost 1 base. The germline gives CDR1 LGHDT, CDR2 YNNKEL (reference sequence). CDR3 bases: TGTGCCAGCAGACACTACTCGCGGACAGGAGGCACAGATACGCAGTATTTT. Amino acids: CASRHYSRTGGTDTQYF.

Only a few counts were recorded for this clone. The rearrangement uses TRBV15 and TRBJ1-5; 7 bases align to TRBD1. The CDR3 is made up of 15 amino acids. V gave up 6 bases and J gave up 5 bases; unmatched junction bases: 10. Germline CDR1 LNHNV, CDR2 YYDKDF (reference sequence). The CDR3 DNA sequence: TGTGCCACCAGGGGGGCGGGACAGCTTGATCAGCCCCAGCATTTT. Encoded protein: CATRGAGQLDQPQHF.

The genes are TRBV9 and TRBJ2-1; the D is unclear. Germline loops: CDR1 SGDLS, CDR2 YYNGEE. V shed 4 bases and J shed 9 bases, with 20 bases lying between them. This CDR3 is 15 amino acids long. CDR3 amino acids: CASSPDDFPDPEQFF. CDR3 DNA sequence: TGTGCCAGCAGCCCTGACGACTTCCCGGATCCTGAGCAGTTCTTC.

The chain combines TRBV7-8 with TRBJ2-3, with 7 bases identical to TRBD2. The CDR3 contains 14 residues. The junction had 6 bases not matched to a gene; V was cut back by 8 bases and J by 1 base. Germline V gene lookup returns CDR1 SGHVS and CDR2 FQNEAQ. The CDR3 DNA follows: TGTGCCAGCTGTCGGGAGGAAGGCACAGATACGCAGTATTTT. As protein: CASCREEGTDTQYF.

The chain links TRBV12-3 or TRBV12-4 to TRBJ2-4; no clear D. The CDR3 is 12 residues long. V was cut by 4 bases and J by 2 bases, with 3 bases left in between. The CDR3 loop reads CASSYTKNIQYF. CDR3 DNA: TGTGCCAGCAGTTACACCAAAAACATTCAGTACTTC.